Presented here are 5 T cell receptor beta chains from one specimen sequenced in a study of T cells of healthy individuals. TCRdb independently ran MiXCR on the 5' RACE reads; one entry per CDR3 protein. The sample includes about 53,000 distinct CDR3 sequences, about 14% of them seen just once. These receptor sequences come from a human donor in good health.

This clonotype was detected only once. V and J are TRBV6-5 and TRBJ2-2; the D is unclear. The V and J ends lost 10 bases and 6 bases respectively, with 12 bases between them. CDR3 length equals 12 residues. Germline assignment: CDR1 MNHEY and CDR2 SVGAGI. In nucleotides, the CDR3 is TGTGCCACCCGTGGAAAAGCCGGGGAGCTGTTTTTT. It codes for CATRGKAGELFF.

This clonotype was picked up a small number of times. V gene TRBV4-1 combines with J gene TRBJ2-5; no firm D call. The germline V gene encodes CDR1 MGHRA and CDR2 YSYEKL. Trimming took off 0 bases at V and 3 bases at J, with 20 bases between the two ends. The CDR3 sequence is 18 residues long. The DNA for the CDR3 is TGCGCCAGCAGCCAAGATCCTCGCCCACTTGGGCGGAAAGAGACCCAGTACTTC. Translation: CASSQDPRPLGRKETQYF.

This clonotype appeared many times. The chain employs TRBV29-1 and TRBJ1-1, with D perhaps matching TRBD1 (6 bases). Germline V gene data show CDR1 as SQVTM and CDR2 as ANQGSEA. The CDR3 consists of 15 residues. With 0 bases removed from V and 3 bases from J, the gap between germline ends came to 14 bases. The CDR3 spells CSVEDLGRGYTEAFF. The CDR3 region has the DNA TGCAGCGTTGAAGATCTGGGCAGGGGCTACACTGAAGCTTTCTTT. The full variable domain, its missing parts supplied by reference TRBV29-1 and TRBJ1-1, is SAVISQKPSRDICQRGTSLTIQCQVDSQVTMMFWYRQQPGQSLTLIATANQGSEATYESGFVIDKFPISRPNLTFSTLTVSNMSPEDSSIYLCSVEDLGRGYTEAFFGQGTRLTVV.

This clonotype has a handful of counts. J is TRBJ2-5 and V is TRBV7-2; 9 positions agree with TRBD2. Per germline, CDR1 SGHTA and CDR2 FQGNSA. The CDR3 is 17 residues long. Trimming removed 2 bases from V and 5 bases from J; junction bases left unmatched: 12. The DNA of the CDR3 is TGTGCCAGCAGCTTACCCACTAGCGGGCAACGGGGCGAGACCCAGTACTTC. Protein sequence: CASSLPTSGQRGETQYF.

There are a few counts of this clonotype. The chain employs TRBV7-2 and TRBJ2-3; 14 bases agree with TRBD2. In germline, CDR1 is SGHTA, CDR2 FQGNSA. Trimming cost V 4 bases and J 5 bases; bases outside gene matches: 5. CDR3 size: 16 residues. CDR3 amino acids: CASSSRLAGGRDTQYF. CDR3 nucleotides: TGTGCCAGCAGCTCCAGACTAGCGGGGGGGAGAGATACGCAGTATTTT.